One and the same sample provided the 23 T cell receptor beta chains below, sequenced in a study of T cells in Graves' hyperthyroidism and ophthalmopathy. It was RNA transcripts that yielded the amplified TCR beta CDR3 regions. With the HTBI primer set, the TCR CDR3 went through a first round of RT-PCR. TCRdb ran MiXCR on the multiplex PCR reads and lists one entry per CDR3 protein. This table holds hundreds of thousands of distinct CDR3 sequences, roughly 15% found once. Source material: blood. All receptors come from a woman in her late teens or twenties with Graves' ophthalmopathy.

This clonotype came up once. The chain links TRBV20-1 to TRBJ2-1; 7 bases agree with TRBD1. Trimming cost V 6 bases and J 2 bases; bases outside gene matches: 13. CDR3 length equals 16 residues. Per germline, CDR1 DFQATT and CDR2 SNEGSKA (reference sequence). DNA for the CDR3: TGCAGTGCCCCCCTGAGACAGGGAAGTCCCTACAATGAGCAGTTCTTC. Residues: CSAPLRQGSPYNEQFF.

The chain links TRBV29-1 to TRBJ2-1; 9 bases are a match to TRBD2. CDR1 and CDR2 (germline): SQVTM, ANQGSEA. The CDR3 sequence is 16 residues long. Germline trimming cut 1 base from V and 3 bases from J; bases unmatched to any gene: 7. CDR3 amino acids: CSVEGVSGRNYNEQFF. CDR3 coding DNA: TGCAGCGTTGAAGGAGTCAGCGGGAGGAACTACAATGAGCAGTTCTTC.

In its sample, this clonotype was seen a few times. The chain has TRBV27 and TRBJ1-1; the D gene is possibly TRBD1 (6 bases). V was trimmed by 6 bases and J by 11 bases, leaving 19 bases between them. This CDR3 has 13 residues. Germline loops: CDR1 MNHEY, CDR2 SMNVEV (reference sequence). The CDR3 DNA sequence: TGTGCCAGCAGCACTGGTGGGGGCAGGGATGCTTTCTTT. Its translation: CASSTGGGRDAFF.

The table lists this clonotype with a few counts. The V call is TRBV28, the J call TRBJ2-2, with 9 bases aligning to TRBD1. Trimming took 7 bases from V and 6 from J; bases not matched to a gene: 9. The CDR3 covers 15 residues. Looked up from germline, CDR1 is MDHEN and CDR2 is SYDVKM. CDR3 sequence reads: CASTPGQGGSGELFF. CDR3 bases: TGTGCCAGCACCCCGGGACAGGGAGGGTCCGGGGAGCTGTTTTTT.

This clonotype has at least ten counts. The chain uses TRBV28 and TRBJ1-2; maybe TRBD1 (6 bases). Germline V lookup: CDR1 MDHEN, CDR2 SYDVKM. There are 13 residues in the CDR3. V was shortened by 6 bases and J by 1 base, with 9 bases between the two germline ends. DNA of the CDR3: TGTGCCAGCAGGACACAGGGTAACTATGGCTACACCTTC. Its protein is CASRTQGNYGYTF.

This clonotype was observed many times. The gene calls are TRBV18 and TRBJ1-5, with D perhaps matching TRBD1 (5 bases). Germline V gene data show CDR1 as KGHSH and CDR2 as LQKENI. The length of the CDR3 is 15 residues. V lost 6 bases and J 0 bases, leaving 12 bases between the germline ends. The CDR3 spells CASSLTGDSNQPQHF. The DNA for the CDR3 is TGTGCCAGCTCCCTTACAGGAGATAGCAATCAGCCCCAGCATTTT.

A few counts support this clonotype. The V call is TRBV12-3 or TRBV12-4, the J call TRBJ2-2; D unresolved. The CDR3 is 14 amino acids. The V and J ends lost 3 bases and 4 bases respectively, with 9 bases between them. CDR3 nucleotide sequence: TGTGCCAGCAGTTTCGGTCGGTCCACCGGGGAGCTGTTTTTT. Translation gives CASSFGRSTGELFF.

Many counts were recorded for this clonotype. V is TRBV18 and J is TRBJ2-7; 9 bases match TRBD1. V shed 4 bases and J 1 base; nucleotides not matched to a gene: 5. The germline CDR1 and CDR2 sequences are KGHSH and LQKENI. This CDR3 spans 15 amino acids. In DNA form, the CDR3 reads TGTGCCAGCTCACTGGGACAGGGAGGTTCCTACGAGCAGTACTTC. Residues: CASSLGQGGSYEQYF.

This clonotype has only a few counts. The V gene is TRBV28, the J gene TRBJ2-3; 13 positions agree with TRBD2. Trimming removed 6 bases from V and 14 bases from J; junction bases left unmatched: 8. The CDR3 runs 13 residues. The germline V gene has CDR1 MDHEN and CDR2 SYDVKM. The chain's CDR3 is CASSLGLAGERYF. The DNA for the CDR3 is TGTGCCAGCAGCCTCGGACTAGCGGGAGAGAGGTATTTT.

The sample holds a few counts of this clonotype. A much more abundant neighbour one base away suggests this may be a read error. The chain employs TRBV11-2 and TRBJ2-7, with D uncertain. In germline, CDR1 is SGHAT, CDR2 FQNNGV. The CDR3 contains 13 residues. The CDR3 DNA reads as TGTGCCAGCAGCTTAGACTACCCTTACGAGCAGTGCTTC. This codes for CASSLDYPYEQCF.

The genes are TRBV6-1 and TRBJ1-2; D not resolved. CDR1 MNHNS and CDR2 SASEGT come from the germline V gene. CDR3 length: 12 amino acids. The ends were cut back, 8 bases at V and 4 bases at J, with 11 bases in the middle. The CDR3 region is CASAAGGYGYTF. In DNA form, the CDR3 reads TGTGCCAGCGCCGCGGGCGGCTATGGCTACACCTTC.

The CDR3 sequence is CAITAGGGGNYGYTF. CDR3 DNA: TGTGCCATCACGGCAGGGGGCGGTGGTAACTATGGCTACACCTTC. This chain uses TRBV10-3 with TRBJ1-2; 8 positions agree with TRBD1. The germline gives CDR1 ENHRY, CDR2 SYGVKD. The CDR3 is made up of 15 amino acids. With 7 bases clipped from V and 1 base from J, the junction kept 8 bases outside the gene matches.

About this clonotype: A much larger clone lies a single base off, so this may be a read error. The chain combines TRBV4-2 with TRBJ1-1; maybe TRBD1 (6 bases). The CDR3 consists of 15 residues. Germline values: CDR1 LGHNA, CDR2 YNFKEQ. Trimming cost V 4 bases and J 1 base, with 13 bases left between them. CDR3 residues: CASSPRDTENTEAFF. The CDR3 DNA is TGTGCCAGCAGCCCCCGGGACACCGAGAACACTGAAGCTTTCTTT.

V and J are TRBV6-1 and TRBJ2-5; 7 positions match TRBD2. J lost 7 bases, V lost 8 bases, and 13 bases had no gene match. Germline CDR1 reads MNHNS; CDR2 reads SASEGT. This CDR3 has 14 amino acids. This CDR3 reads CASRSGGGRGTQYF. The CDR3 DNA reads TGTGCCAGCCGATCGGGGGGAGGGAGGGGGACCCAGTACTTC.

This clonotype was observed a handful of times. V and J are TRBV4-1 and TRBJ2-7, with 9 bases fitting TRBD2. V lost 2 bases to trimming and J lost 3 bases; unmatched junction nucleotides: 11. CDR1 is MGHRA, CDR2 YSYEKL, per germline. The CDR3 length is 17 residues. CDR3 sequence (DNA): TGCGCCAGCAGCCAACGTCCAGCGGGAGGCGTAGACTACGAGCAGTACTTC. It yields the protein CASSQRPAGGVDYEQYF.

V is TRBV10-3 and J is TRBJ1-1; D call uncertain. The CDR3 sequence is 14 residues long. CDR1 and CDR2 from the germline V gene are ENHRY and SYGVKD. Trimming pared 3 bases from V and 3 bases from J, leaving 11 bases between. The CDR3 is CAISERAGYTEAFF. The CDR3 nucleotides are TGTGCCATCAGTGAACGGGCTGGTTACACTGAAGCTTTCTTT.

This clonotype showed up many times. The chain carries TRBV30 and TRBJ2-7, with 9 bases lining up with TRBD2. This CDR3 has 13 amino acids. From germline, CDR1 is GTSNPN and CDR2 SVGIG (reference sequence). Germline trimming cut 8 bases from V and 7 bases from J; bases unmatched to any gene: 12. In DNA form, the CDR3 reads TGTGCCGTGCGGGGGGGAACCAGGTATGAGCAGTACTTC. Protein: CAVRGGTRYEQYF.

This clonotype was counted many times. V is TRBV30 and J is TRBJ1-1; D is unresolved. Germline CDR1 GTSNPN, CDR2 SVGIG (reference sequence). With 1 base removed from V and 0 bases from J, the gap between germline ends came to 12 bases. The CDR3 has 15 residues. The CDR3 spells CAWSGRVYMNTEAFF. For the CDR3, the DNA is TGTGCCTGGAGTGGAAGGGTTTACATGAACACTGAAGCTTTCTTT.

This clonotype has a count of ten or more. The chain uses TRBV18 and TRBJ1-1, with a tentative D call TRBD1 (6 bases). This CDR3 contains 16 residues. Germline-derived CDR1 and CDR2 are KGHSH and LQKENI. Trimming stripped 2 bases from V and 0 bases from J, with 13 bases between. As DNA, the CDR3 is TGTGCCAGCTCACCAGCGGACAGCCTATTGAACACTGAAGCTTTCTTT. This encodes CASSPADSLLNTEAFF. Variable domain in full (rest from reference TRBV18 and TRBJ1-1): NAGVMQNPRHLVRRRGQEARLRCSPMKGHSHVYWYRQLPEEGLKFMVYLQKENIIDESGMPKERFSAEFPKEGPSILRIQQVVRGDSAAYFCASSPADSLLNTEAFFGQGTRLTVV.

Many counts were recorded for this clonotype. The chain uses TRBV28 and TRBJ2-3; 8 bases agree with TRBD2. Trimming cost V 6 bases and J 1 base; bases outside gene matches: 6. The germline CDR1 and CDR2 sequences are MDHEN and SYDVKM. There are 15 residues in the CDR3. The DNA for the CDR3 is TGTGCCAGCAGGCCCCGGGAGGGGGGCACAGATACGCAGTATTTT. Translating gives CASRPREGGTDTQYF.

There are many counts of this clonotype. This chain connects TRBV2 to TRBJ2-5; 11 nucleotides match TRBD2. CDR1 and CDR2 from the germline V gene are SNHLY and FYNNEI. The CDR3 extends over 15 amino acids. The V and J ends lost 6 bases and 2 bases, in that order; junction bases with no gene match: 5. In DNA form, the CDR3 reads TGTGCCAGCAGGGCTACTAGCGGGGGTCAAGAGACCCAGTACTTC. This sequence encodes CASRATSGGQETQYF.

Sample share makes this clonotype medium-sized (0.01 to 0.1%). V is TRBV6-1 and J is TRBJ2-5, with TRBD1 as a possible D gene (6 bases). Trimming stripped 6 bases from V and 5 bases from J, with 25 bases between. CDR1 and CDR2 (germline): MNHNS, SASEGT. The CDR3 extends over 17 amino acids. The CDR3 region is CASSLNPTGIGSETQYF. DNA of the CDR3: TGTGCCAGCAGCCTAAACCCAACAGGGATAGGAAGTGAGACCCAGTACTTC.

This clonotype showed up just a few times. Written as DNA, the CDR3 is TGTGCCACCCAGGGGGACCCCTACAATGAGCAGTTCTTC. Its translation is CATQGDPYNEQFF. This chain uses TRBV5-4 with TRBJ2-1; 7 nucleotides align to TRBD1. With V trimmed by 9 bases and J by 2 bases, 5 bases remained unmatched. In germline, CDR1 is SGHNT, CDR2 YYREEE (reference sequence). The CDR3 has 13 amino acids.